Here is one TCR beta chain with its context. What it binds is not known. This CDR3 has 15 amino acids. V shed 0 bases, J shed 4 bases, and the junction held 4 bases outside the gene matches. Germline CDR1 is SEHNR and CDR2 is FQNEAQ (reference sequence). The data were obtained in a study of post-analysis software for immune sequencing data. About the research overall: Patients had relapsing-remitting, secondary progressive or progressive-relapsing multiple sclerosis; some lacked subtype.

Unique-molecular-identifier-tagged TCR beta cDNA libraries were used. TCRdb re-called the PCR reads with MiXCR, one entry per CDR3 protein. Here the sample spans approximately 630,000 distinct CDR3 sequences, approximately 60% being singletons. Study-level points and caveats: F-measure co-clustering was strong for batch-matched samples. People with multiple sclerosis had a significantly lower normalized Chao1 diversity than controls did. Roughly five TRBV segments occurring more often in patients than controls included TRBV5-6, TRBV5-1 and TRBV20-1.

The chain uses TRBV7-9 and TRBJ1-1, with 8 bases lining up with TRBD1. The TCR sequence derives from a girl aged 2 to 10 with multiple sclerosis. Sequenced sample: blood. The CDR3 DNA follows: TGTGCCAGCAGCTTAGCCTCAGGGGGCCCCACTGAAGCTTTCTTT. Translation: CASSLASGGPTEAFF. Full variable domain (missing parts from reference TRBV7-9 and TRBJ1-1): DTGVSQNPRHKITKRGQNVTFRCDPISEHNRLYWYRQTLGQGPEFLTYFQNEAQLEKSRLLSDRFSAERPKGSFSTLEIQRTEQGDSAMYLCASSLASGGPTEAFFGQGTRLTVV.